This T cell receptor (beta chain) was sequenced for a study of T cells in Graves' hyperthyroidism and ophthalmopathy. Study-level findings and limits: Onset of ophthalmopathy came a median around 6.2 months after the model predicted it. A model using 13 V-J features told ophthalmopathy apart from stable hyperthyroidism.

Blood was sampled at initial diagnosis of hyperthyroidism, prior to onset of any ophthalmopathy symptoms. The authors obtained PBMCs from over 8 ml of fresh peripheral blood. The V segment lost 5 bases and the J segment 8 bases; nucleotides outside the gene matches: 11. The CDR3 contains 14 residues. Researchers took RNA transcripts and amplified the TCR beta CDR3 regions from them. TCR CDR3 regions were first amplified by RT-PCR with HTBI primers. TCRdb re-derived calls from the multiplex PCR reads in MiXCR, one entry per CDR3 protein. The data show about 290,000 distinct CDR3 sequences, roughly 13% seen once. A word on this clonotype: Antigen: not known.

This TCR derives from a woman between 25 and 40 years old with Graves' hyperthyroidism that later progressed to Graves' ophthalmopathy. The gene calls are TRBV12-3 or TRBV12-4 and TRBJ1-2; 7 nucleotides match TRBD1. Sequenced sample: blood. Here the CDR3 reads CASSAPGGTRGYTF. As DNA, the CDR3 is TGTGCCAGCAGTGCGCCAGGGGGAACTCGGGGCTACACCTTC.